Listed here is a single T cell receptor (beta chain). What it binds is not known. The data were taken from a study of T cell responses to AZD1222 COVID-19 vaccine. Clones were sequenced by immunoSEQ multiplex PCR, and TCRdb holds only the in-frame ones, with some missing. Of about 100,000 clones in the sample, nearly 90% are singletons; the top ten hold about 5%. General study findings and limits: In a largely white British group with more females than males, clonal diversity was possibly underestimated.

The CDR3 loop spans 15 amino acids. In germline, CDR1 is KGHDR, CDR2 SFDVKD. V was pared by 4 bases and J by 3 bases, with 4 bases of the junction left unmatched. The receptor comes from an adult who received the AZD1222 COVID-19 vaccine. Sequenced here: peripheral blood, sampled 28 days after the second AZD1222 dose. The chain is built from TRBV24-1 and TRBJ2-2; 7 positions match TRBD1. DNA of the CDR3: TGTGCCACCAGTGAGGGTGACAGGGACACCGGGGAGCTGTTTTTT. Protein sequence: CATSEGDRDTGELFF.